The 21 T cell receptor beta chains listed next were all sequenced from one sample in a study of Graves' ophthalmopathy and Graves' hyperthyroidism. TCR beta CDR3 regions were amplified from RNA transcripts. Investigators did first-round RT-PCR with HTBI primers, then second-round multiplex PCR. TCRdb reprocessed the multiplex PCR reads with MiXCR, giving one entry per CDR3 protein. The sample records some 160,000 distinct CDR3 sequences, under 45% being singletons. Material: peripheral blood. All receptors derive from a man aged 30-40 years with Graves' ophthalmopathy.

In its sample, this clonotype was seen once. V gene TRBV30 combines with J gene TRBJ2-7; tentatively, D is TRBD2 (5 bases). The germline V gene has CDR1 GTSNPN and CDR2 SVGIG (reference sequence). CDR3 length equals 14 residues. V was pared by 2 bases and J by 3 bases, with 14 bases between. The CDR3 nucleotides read TGTGCCTGGAGTACCCCTGCGGGTGGCTACGAGCAGTACTTC. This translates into CAWSTPAGGYEQYF. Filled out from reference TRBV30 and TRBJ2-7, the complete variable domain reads SQTIHQWPATLVQPVGSPLSLECTVEGTSNPNLYWYRQAAGRGLQLLFYSVGIGQISSEVPQNLSASRPQDRQFILSSKKLLLSDSGFYLCAWSTPAGGYEQYFGPGTRLTVT.

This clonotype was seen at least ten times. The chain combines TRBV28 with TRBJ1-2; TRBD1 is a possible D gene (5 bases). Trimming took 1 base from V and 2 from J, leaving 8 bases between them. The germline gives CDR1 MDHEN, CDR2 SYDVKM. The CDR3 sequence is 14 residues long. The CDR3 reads CASSLYTGNYGYTF. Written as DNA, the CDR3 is TGTGCCAGCAGTTTATATACAGGAAACTATGGCTACACCTTC.

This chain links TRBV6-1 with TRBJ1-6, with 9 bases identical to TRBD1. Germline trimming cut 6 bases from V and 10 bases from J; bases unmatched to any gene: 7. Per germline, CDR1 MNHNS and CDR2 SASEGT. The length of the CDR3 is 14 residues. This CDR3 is CASRMGQGWSPLHF. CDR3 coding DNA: TGTGCCAGCAGGATGGGACAGGGTTGGTCACCCCTCCACTTT.

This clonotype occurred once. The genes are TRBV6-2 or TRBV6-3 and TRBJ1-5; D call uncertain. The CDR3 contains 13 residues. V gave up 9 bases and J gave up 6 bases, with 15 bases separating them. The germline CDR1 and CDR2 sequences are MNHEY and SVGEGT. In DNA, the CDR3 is TGTGCCAGTTCCGGGGTTGGAGGTCAGCCCCAGCATTTT. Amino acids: CASSGVGGQPQHF.

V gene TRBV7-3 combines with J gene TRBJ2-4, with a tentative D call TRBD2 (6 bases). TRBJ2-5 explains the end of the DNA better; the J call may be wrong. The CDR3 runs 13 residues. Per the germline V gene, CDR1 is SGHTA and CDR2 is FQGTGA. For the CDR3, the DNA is TGTGCCAGCAGCTGGGGACTGAAAGAGACCCAGTACTTC. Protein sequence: CASSWGLKETQYF.

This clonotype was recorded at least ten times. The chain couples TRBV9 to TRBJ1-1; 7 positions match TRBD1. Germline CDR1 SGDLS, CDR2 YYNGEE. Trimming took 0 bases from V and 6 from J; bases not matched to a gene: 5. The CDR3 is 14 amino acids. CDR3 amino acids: CASSVGTGEAEAFF. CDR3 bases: TGTGCCAGCAGCGTAGGAACAGGGGAGGCTGAAGCTTTCTTT.

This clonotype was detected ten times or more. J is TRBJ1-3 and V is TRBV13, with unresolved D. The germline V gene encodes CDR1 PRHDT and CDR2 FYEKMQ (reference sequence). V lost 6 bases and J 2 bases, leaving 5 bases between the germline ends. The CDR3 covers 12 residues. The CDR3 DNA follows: TGTGCCAGCAGACAGACTGGAAACACCATATATTTT. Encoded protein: CASRQTGNTIYF.

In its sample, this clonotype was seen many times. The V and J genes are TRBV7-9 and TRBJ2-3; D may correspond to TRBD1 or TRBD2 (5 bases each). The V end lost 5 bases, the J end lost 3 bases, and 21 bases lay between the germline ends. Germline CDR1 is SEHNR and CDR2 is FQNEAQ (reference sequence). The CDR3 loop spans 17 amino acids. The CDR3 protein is CASSPNGGGVWTDTQYF. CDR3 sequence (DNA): TGTGCCAGCAGCCCCAATGGTGGGGGTGTTTGGACAGATACGCAGTATTTT.

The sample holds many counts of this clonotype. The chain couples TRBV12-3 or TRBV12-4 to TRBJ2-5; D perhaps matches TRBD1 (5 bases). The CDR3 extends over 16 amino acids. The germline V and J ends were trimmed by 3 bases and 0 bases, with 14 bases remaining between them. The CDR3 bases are TGTGCCAGCAGTTTGGTGGGCAGGGAACACCAAGAGACCCAGTACTTC. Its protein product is CASSLVGREHQETQYF.

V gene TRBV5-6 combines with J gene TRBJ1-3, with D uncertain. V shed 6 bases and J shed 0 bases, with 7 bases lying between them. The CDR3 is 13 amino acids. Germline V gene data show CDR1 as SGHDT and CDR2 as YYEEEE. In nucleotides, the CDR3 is TGTGCCAGCACCCGGGGCTCTGGAAACACCATATATTTT. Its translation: CASTRGSGNTIYF.

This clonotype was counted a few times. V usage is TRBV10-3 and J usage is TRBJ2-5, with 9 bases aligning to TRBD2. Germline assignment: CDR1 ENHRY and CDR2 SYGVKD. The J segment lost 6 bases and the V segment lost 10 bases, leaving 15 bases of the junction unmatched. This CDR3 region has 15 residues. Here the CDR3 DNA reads TGTGCCACCAGAGATGGGCGGGAGGGCTGGAAGACCCAGTACTTC. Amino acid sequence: CATRDGREGWKTQYF.

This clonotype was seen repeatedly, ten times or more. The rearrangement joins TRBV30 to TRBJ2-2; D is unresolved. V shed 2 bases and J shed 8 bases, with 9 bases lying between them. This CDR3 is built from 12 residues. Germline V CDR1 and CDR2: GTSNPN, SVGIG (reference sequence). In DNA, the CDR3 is TGTGCCTGGAGTCTCCCTGTTGGGGAGCTGTTTTTT. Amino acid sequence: CAWSLPVGELFF.

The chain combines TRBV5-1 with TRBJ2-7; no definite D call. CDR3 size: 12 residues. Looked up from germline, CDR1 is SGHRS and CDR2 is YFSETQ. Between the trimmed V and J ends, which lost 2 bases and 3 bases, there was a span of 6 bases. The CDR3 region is CASSLTNYEQYF. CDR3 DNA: TGCGCCAGCAGCTTAACAAACTACGAGCAGTACTTC.

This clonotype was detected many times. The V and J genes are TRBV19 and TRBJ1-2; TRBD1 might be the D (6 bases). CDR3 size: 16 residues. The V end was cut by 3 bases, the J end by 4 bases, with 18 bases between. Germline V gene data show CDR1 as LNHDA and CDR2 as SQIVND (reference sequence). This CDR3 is CASSISGQPHIYGYTF. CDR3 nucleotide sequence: TGTGCCAGTAGTATTTCCGGACAGCCCCACATCTATGGCTACACCTTC.

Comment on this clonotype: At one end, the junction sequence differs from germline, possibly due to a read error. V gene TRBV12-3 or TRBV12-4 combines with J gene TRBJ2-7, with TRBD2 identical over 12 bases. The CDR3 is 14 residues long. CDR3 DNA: TGTGCCAGCAGTCTAGCGGGAGGGCCGGTCGAGCAGTACTTC. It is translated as CASSLAGGPVEQYF.

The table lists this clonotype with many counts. CDR3 region: CAAQPGGYNTGELFF. CDR3 DNA sequence: TGTGCCGCTCAACCGGGGGGGTATAACACCGGGGAGCTGTTTTTT. The chain has TRBV2 and TRBJ2-2; TRBD2 matches at 8 bases. The length of the CDR3 is 15 residues. The junction had 10 bases not matched to a gene; V was cut back by 11 bases and J by 2 bases. Germline V gene sequence: CDR1 SNHLY, CDR2 FYNNEI.

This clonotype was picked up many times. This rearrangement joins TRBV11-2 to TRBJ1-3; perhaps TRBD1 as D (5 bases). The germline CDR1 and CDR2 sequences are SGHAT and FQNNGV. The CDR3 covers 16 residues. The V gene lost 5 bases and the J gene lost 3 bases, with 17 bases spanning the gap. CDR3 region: CASSPRGTGFGNTIYF. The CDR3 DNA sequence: TGTGCCAGCAGCCCACGTGGGACCGGTTTTGGAAACACCATATATTTT.

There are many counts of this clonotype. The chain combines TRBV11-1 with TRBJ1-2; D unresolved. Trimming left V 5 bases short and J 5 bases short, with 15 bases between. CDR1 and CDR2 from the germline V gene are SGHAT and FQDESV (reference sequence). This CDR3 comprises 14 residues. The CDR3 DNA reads TGTGCCAGCAGCCCCACCGGCAGCGCGTATGGCTACACCTTC. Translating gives CASSPTGSAYGYTF. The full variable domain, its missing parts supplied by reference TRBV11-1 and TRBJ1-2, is EAEVAQSPRYKITEKSQAVAFWCDPISGHATLYWYRQILGQGPELLVQFQDESVVDDSQLPKDRFSAERLKGVDSTLKIQPAELGDSAMYLCASSPTGSAYGYTFGSGTRLTVV.

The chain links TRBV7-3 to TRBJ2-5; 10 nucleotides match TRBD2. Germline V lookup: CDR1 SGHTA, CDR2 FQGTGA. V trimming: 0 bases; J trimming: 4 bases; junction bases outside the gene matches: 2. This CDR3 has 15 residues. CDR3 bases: TGTGCCAGCAGCTTAACAAGCGGGAGGGGAGAGACCCAGTACTTC. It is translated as CASSLTSGRGETQYF.

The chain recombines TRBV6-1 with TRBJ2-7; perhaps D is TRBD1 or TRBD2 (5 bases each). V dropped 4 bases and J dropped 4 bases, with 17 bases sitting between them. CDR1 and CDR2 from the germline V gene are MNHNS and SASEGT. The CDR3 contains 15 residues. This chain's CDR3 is CASSGSLRGPYEQYF. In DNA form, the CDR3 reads TGTGCCAGCAGTGGATCCCTTCGGGGCCCATACGAGCAGTACTTC.

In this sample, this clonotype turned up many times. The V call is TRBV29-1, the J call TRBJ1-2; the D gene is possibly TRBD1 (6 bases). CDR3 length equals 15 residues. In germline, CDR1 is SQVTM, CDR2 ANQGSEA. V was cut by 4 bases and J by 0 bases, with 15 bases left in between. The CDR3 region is CSVATLGQTNYGYTF. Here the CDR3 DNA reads TGCAGCGTTGCTACTCTTGGACAGACTAACTATGGCTACACCTTC.